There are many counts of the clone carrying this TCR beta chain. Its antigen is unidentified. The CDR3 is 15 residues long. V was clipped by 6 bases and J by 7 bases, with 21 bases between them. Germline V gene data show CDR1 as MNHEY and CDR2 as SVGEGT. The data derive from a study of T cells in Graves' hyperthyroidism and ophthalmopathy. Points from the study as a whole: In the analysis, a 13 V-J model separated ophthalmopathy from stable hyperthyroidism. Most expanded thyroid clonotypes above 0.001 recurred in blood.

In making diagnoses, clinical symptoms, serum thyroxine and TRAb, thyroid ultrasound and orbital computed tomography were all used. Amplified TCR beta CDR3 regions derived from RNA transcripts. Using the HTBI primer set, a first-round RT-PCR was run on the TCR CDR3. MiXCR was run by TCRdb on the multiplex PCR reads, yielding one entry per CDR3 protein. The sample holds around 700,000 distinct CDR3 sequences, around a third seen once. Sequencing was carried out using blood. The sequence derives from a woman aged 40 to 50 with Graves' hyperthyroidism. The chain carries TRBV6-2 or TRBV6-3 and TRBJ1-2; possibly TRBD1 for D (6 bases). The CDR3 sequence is CASSQHGGARTGYTF. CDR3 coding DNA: TGTGCCAGCAGCCAGCACGGGGGCGCCCGTACTGGCTACACCTTC.